This T cell receptor beta chain came from a study of cytomegalovirus exposure and HLA in healthy donors. The PCR was carried out with 60 Vbeta primers and 13 Jbeta primers. Method: immunoSEQ multiplex PCR; TCRdb's copy keeps in-frame clones and lacks some. The table records more than 90,000 clones, more than 80% of them present only once. Germline CDR1 is MNHNS and CDR2 is SASEGT. The V end was cut by 2 bases, the J end by 3 bases, with 14 bases between. This CDR3 region has 16 residues. As concerns this clone: Its antigen is unidentified.

Study-wide points: The study designated 150 or so TCR beta chains cytomegalovirus-associated.

Sequenced material: PBMCs. This clonotype originated in a man under 40 in good health and CMV-seronegative. The chain recombines TRBV6-1 with TRBJ1-5; D perhaps matches TRBD1 (5 bases). As DNA, the CDR3 is TGTGCCAGCAGTGAACCCTTGGGGGGTCCCAATCAGCCCCAGCATTTT. This translates into CASSEPLGGPNQPQHF.